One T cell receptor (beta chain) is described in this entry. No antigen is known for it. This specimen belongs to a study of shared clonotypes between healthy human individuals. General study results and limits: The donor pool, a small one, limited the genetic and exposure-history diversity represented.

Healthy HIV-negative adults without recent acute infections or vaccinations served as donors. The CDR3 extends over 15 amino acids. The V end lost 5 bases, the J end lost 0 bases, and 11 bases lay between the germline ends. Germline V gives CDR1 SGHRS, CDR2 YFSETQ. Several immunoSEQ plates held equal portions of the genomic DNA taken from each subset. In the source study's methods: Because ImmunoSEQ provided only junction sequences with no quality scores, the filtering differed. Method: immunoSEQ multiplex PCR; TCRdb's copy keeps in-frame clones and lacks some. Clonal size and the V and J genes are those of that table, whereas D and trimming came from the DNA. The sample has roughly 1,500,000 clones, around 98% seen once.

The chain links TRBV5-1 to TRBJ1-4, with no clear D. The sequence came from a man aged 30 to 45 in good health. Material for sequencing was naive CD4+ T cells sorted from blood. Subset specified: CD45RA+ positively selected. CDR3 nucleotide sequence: TGCGCCAGCAGTATACTAGGTACAACTAATGAAAAACTGTTTTTT. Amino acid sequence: CASSILGTTNEKLFF.